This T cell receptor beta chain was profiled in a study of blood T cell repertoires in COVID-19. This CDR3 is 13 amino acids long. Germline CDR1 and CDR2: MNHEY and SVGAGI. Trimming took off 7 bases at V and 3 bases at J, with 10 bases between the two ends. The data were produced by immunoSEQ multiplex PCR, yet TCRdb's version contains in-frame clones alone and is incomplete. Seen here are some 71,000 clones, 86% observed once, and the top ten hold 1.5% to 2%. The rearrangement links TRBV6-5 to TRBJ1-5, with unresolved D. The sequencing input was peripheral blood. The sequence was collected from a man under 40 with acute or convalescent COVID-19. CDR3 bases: TGTGCCAGCACCACAGCACCCAATCAGCCCCAGCATTTT. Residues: CASTTAPNQPQHF.